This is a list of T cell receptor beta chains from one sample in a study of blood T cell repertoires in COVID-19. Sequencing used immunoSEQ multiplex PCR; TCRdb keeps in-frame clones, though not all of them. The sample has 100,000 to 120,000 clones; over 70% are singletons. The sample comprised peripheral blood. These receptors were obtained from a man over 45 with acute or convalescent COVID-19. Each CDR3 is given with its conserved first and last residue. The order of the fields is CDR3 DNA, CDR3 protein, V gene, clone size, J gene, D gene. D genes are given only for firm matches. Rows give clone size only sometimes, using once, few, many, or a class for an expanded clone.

CDR3 DNA: TGCAGCGTTACGGAGGCAGGTGATACCATGAACACTGAAGCTTTCTTT; CDR3 protein: CSVTEAGDTMNTEAFF; V gene: TRBV29-1; clone size: NA; J gene: TRBJ1-1; D gene: NA
CDR3 DNA: TGTGCCTGGAGCGCGGGGGGCTTTAGCAATCAGCCCCAGCATTTT; CDR3 protein: CAWSAGGFSNQPQHF; V gene: TRBV30; clone size: few; J gene: TRBJ1-5; D gene: NA
CDR3 DNA: TGTGCCAGCAGCCTAAGGGCACAGGGGGCGCAATACAATGAGCAGTTCTTC; CDR3 protein: CASSLRAQGAQYNEQFF; V gene: TRBV11-2; clone size: NA; J gene: TRBJ2-1; D gene: TRBD1
CDR3 DNA: TGTGCCAGCAGCTCCTATGGGAGAGATACGCAGTATTTT; CDR3 protein: CASSSYGRDTQYF; V gene: TRBV7-3; clone size: NA; J gene: TRBJ2-3; D gene: NA
CDR3 DNA: TGTGCCAGCAGACATACTAGCGGGGGGCTTAATGAGCAGTTCTTC; CDR3 protein: CASRHTSGGLNEQFF; V gene: TRBV3-1/TRBV3-2; clone size: few; J gene: TRBJ2-1; D gene: TRBD2
CDR3 DNA: TGTGCCAGCAGTTACTCGAGCTATAATCAGCCCCAGCATTTT; CDR3 protein: CASSYSSYNQPQHF; V gene: TRBV6-5; clone size: NA; J gene: TRBJ1-5; D gene: NA
CDR3 DNA: TGTGCCAGCAGGCGGTCCCCGAACACCGGGGAGCTGTTTTTT; CDR3 protein: CASRRSPNTGELFF; V gene: TRBV2; clone size: NA; J gene: TRBJ2-2; D gene: NA
CDR3 DNA: TGTGCCAGCAGCTTTCAGTGGAACACTGAAGCTTTCTTT; CDR3 protein: CASSFQWNTEAFF; V gene: TRBV7-3; clone size: NA; J gene: TRBJ1-1; D gene: NA
CDR3 DNA: TGTGCCAGCAGCCGGGGACAGGTTAATGAAAAACTGTTTTTT; CDR3 protein: CASSRGQVNEKLFF; V gene: TRBV14; clone size: NA; J gene: TRBJ1-4; D gene: TRBD1
CDR3 DNA: TGTGCCAGTAGTAAGGGCTCTAGCGGGGGGGCGAATGAGCAGTTCTTC; CDR3 protein: CASSKGSSGGANEQFF; V gene: TRBV19; clone size: NA; J gene: TRBJ2-1; D gene: TRBD2
CDR3 DNA: TGTGCCAGCAGTACTTGTCCGGGGTACAATCAGCCCCAGCATTTT; CDR3 protein: CASSTCPGYNQPQHF; V gene: TRBV13; clone size: NA; J gene: TRBJ1-5; D gene: NA
CDR3 DNA: TGTGCCAGCAGCGGGGGACAGGGATATGAAAAACTGTTTTTT; CDR3 protein: CASSGGQGYEKLFF; V gene: TRBV9; clone size: NA; J gene: TRBJ1-4; D gene: TRBD1
CDR3 DNA: TGTGCCTCGAGGGGGCAGCTTAATGAAAAACTGTTTTTT; CDR3 protein: CASRGQLNEKLFF; V gene: TRBV30; clone size: once; J gene: TRBJ1-4; D gene: TRBD1
CDR3 DNA: TGTGCCAGCAGGAGGGGACAGGAAGGCTACACCTTC; CDR3 protein: CASRRGQEGYTF; V gene: TRBV6-5; clone size: NA; J gene: TRBJ1-2; D gene: TRBD1
CDR3 DNA: TGCAGCGTTCGGGCACAGGGGGCGGGCGATGGCTACACCTTC; CDR3 protein: CSVRAQGAGDGYTF; V gene: TRBV29-1; clone size: NA; J gene: TRBJ1-2; D gene: TRBD1
CDR3 DNA: TGCGCCAGCAGCCAACCCGGGGGGGAAAACACCATATATTTT; CDR3 protein: CASSQPGGENTIYF; V gene: TRBV4-1; clone size: few; J gene: TRBJ1-3; D gene: NA
CDR3 DNA: TGCGCCAGCAGCCAAGGGACAGATCAGCCCCAGCATTTT; CDR3 protein: CASSQGTDQPQHF; V gene: TRBV4-1; clone size: NA; J gene: TRBJ1-5; D gene: NA
CDR3 DNA: TGTGCCAGCAGTGAAAAGGCCAGGGGGGGCTACACCTTC; CDR3 protein: CASSEKARGGYTF; V gene: TRBV6-1; clone size: NA; J gene: TRBJ1-2; D gene: TRBD1
CDR3 DNA: TGCGCCAGCAGCTTGGTGGGGAGGGGCCCGGATACGCAGTATTTT; CDR3 protein: CASSLVGRGPDTQYF; V gene: TRBV5-1; clone size: NA; J gene: TRBJ2-3; D gene: TRBD2
CDR3 DNA: TGTGCCTGGAAAAGCAGCGGGGGGGCAGATACGCAGTATTTT; CDR3 protein: CAWKSSGGADTQYF; V gene: TRBV30; clone size: NA; J gene: TRBJ2-3; D gene: TRBD2
CDR3 DNA: TGCGCCAGCAGCCAAGAAGGGACTAGCGGAACCGGGGAGCTGTTTTTT; CDR3 protein: CASSQEGTSGTGELFF; V gene: TRBV4-1; clone size: NA; J gene: TRBJ2-2; D gene: TRBD2
CDR3 DNA: TGCGCCAGCCGCCATCCGGGGTACCCTGAAGCTTTCTTT; CDR3 protein: CASRHPGYPEAFF; V gene: TRBV5-1; clone size: NA; J gene: TRBJ1-1; D gene: NA
CDR3 DNA: TGCGCCAGCAGCTTCCAGGGGGCCTACGAGCAGTACTTC; CDR3 protein: CASSFQGAYEQYF; V gene: TRBV5-1; clone size: few; J gene: TRBJ2-7; D gene: TRBD1
CDR3 DNA: TGTGCCAGCAGCTCCCCTTTGCAGGCTAGCACAGATACGCAGTATTTT; CDR3 protein: CASSSPLQASTDTQYF; V gene: TRBV9; clone size: NA; J gene: TRBJ2-3; D gene: NA
CDR3 DNA: TGCGCCAGCAGCTGGGGGACTGGGGGCACAGATACGCAGTATTTT; CDR3 protein: CASSWGTGGTDTQYF; V gene: TRBV5-1; clone size: once; J gene: TRBJ2-3; D gene: NA
CDR3 DNA: TGTGCCAGCAGTGAGTCGGCTAGCGGGGGGCTCGGTCACATTCAGTACTTC; CDR3 protein: CASSESASGGLGHIQYF; V gene: TRBV2; clone size: NA; J gene: TRBJ2-4; D gene: TRBD2
CDR3 DNA: TGTGCCAGCAGTATTGGGGCGTTGGCCACTGAAGCTTTCTTT; CDR3 protein: CASSIGALATEAFF; V gene: TRBV27; clone size: NA; J gene: TRBJ1-1; D gene: NA
CDR3 DNA: TGTGCCAGCAGCCAGCCCTACAGGGGGCCCACTGAAGCTTTCTTT; CDR3 protein: CASSQPYRGPTEAFF; V gene: TRBV3-1/TRBV3-2; clone size: NA; J gene: TRBJ1-1; D gene: TRBD1
CDR3 DNA: TGTGCCAGCAGCGTAGGGACCGGGACTAAAGCTTTCTTT; CDR3 protein: CASSVGTGTKAFF; V gene: TRBV9; clone size: few; J gene: TRBJ1-1; D gene: NA
CDR3 DNA: TGTGCCAGCAGCCTATGGACAGGTAGCATGTATACGCAGTATTTT; CDR3 protein: CASSLWTGSMYTQYF; V gene: TRBV7-2; clone size: NA; J gene: TRBJ2-3; D gene: TRBD1
CDR3 DNA: TGCAGCGTACGGTCTGGGACAGCCTCCTACGAGCAGTACTTC; CDR3 protein: CSVRSGTASYEQYF; V gene: TRBV29-1; clone size: NA; J gene: TRBJ2-7; D gene: TRBD1
CDR3 DNA: TGCAGCGTTGGGAAACGACAGGGGGGGACCGATACGCAGTATTTT; CDR3 protein: CSVGKRQGGTDTQYF; V gene: TRBV29-1; clone size: NA; J gene: TRBJ2-3; D gene: TRBD1
CDR3 DNA: TGTGCCTGGAAGGGGGACACCACTGAAGCTTTCTTT; CDR3 protein: CAWKGDTTEAFF; V gene: TRBV30; clone size: NA; J gene: TRBJ1-1; D gene: NA
CDR3 DNA: TGTGCCAGCAGACCCCGGGACAGGCTTAACTATGGCTACACCTTC; CDR3 protein: CASRPRDRLNYGYTF; V gene: TRBV28; clone size: NA; J gene: TRBJ1-2; D gene: TRBD1
CDR3 DNA: TGCGCCAGCAGCTCCCGACAGGACCACACCTTC; CDR3 protein: CASSSRQDHTF; V gene: TRBV4-1; clone size: NA; J gene: TRBJ1-2; D gene: NA
CDR3 DNA: TGTGCCTGGAGTGAGACAGACTATGGCTACACCTTC; CDR3 protein: CAWSETDYGYTF; V gene: TRBV30; clone size: NA; J gene: TRBJ1-2; D gene: NA
CDR3 DNA: TGTGCCAGCAGTCCCGACAGGGGGTGGCAGTACTTC; CDR3 protein: CASSPDRGWQYF; V gene: TRBV6-2/TRBV6-3; clone size: NA; J gene: TRBJ2-7; D gene: TRBD1
CDR3 DNA: TGCGCCAGCAGGTCCCGGGACAGTAATAATGAAAAACTGTTTTTT; CDR3 protein: CASRSRDSNNEKLFF; V gene: TRBV4-1; clone size: NA; J gene: TRBJ1-4; D gene: TRBD1
CDR3 DNA: TGTGCCAGCAGTGAAAGCCTAGCTGGTGCGGCAACCACAGATACGCAGTATTTT; CDR3 protein: CASSESLAGAATTDTQYF; V gene: TRBV6-1; clone size: NA; J gene: TRBJ2-3; D gene: NA
CDR3 DNA: TGTGCTAGTGGCCGGGACAGCTTAGGGCAGTATTTT; CDR3 protein: CASGRDSLGQYF; V gene: TRBV12-5; clone size: NA; J gene: TRBJ2-3; D gene: TRBD1
CDR3 DNA: TGTGCCAGCAGTGAATACGAATCTAGTGCAGATACGCAGTATTTT; CDR3 protein: CASSEYESSADTQYF; V gene: TRBV25-1; clone size: NA; J gene: TRBJ2-3; D gene: NA
CDR3 DNA: TGTGCCAGTAGTTCCCCAGGCAGGAATGAGCAGTTCTTC; CDR3 protein: CASSSPGRNEQFF; V gene: TRBV19; clone size: NA; J gene: TRBJ2-1; D gene: NA
CDR3 DNA: TGTGCCAGCAGTCTGACTAGCGGGGGGGATACAGATACGCAGTATTTT; CDR3 protein: CASSLTSGGDTDTQYF; V gene: TRBV2; clone size: NA; J gene: TRBJ2-3; D gene: TRBD2
CDR3 DNA: TGTGCCAGCAGTGACGAACACAGGAGACTAGCCAAAAACATTCAGTACTTC; CDR3 protein: CASSDEHRRLAKNIQYF; V gene: TRBV6-1; clone size: NA; J gene: TRBJ2-4; D gene: NA
CDR3 DNA: TGTGCCAGCAGTCCATCTCTCGGGACAGGGAACACTGAAGCTTTCTTT; CDR3 protein: CASSPSLGTGNTEAFF; V gene: TRBV28; clone size: few; J gene: TRBJ1-1; D gene: TRBD1